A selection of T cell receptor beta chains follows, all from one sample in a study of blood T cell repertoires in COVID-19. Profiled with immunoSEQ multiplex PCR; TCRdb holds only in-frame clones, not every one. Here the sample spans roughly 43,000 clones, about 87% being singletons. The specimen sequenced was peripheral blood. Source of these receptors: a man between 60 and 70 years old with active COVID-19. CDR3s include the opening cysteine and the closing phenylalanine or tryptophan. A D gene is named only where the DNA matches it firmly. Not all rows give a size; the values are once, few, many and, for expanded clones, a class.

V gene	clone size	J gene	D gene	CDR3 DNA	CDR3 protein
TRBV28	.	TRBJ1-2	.	TGTGCCAGCAGGGATACCCTGCTCAGGGGACGAGGCTACACCTTC	CASRDTLLRGRGYTF
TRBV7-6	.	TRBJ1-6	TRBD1	TGTGCCAGCAGCTTAGCTTCCCGACAGGGCGTAGGATCACCCCTCCACTTT	CASSLASRQGVGSPLHF
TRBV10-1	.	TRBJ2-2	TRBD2	TGCGCCAGCAGTGCTGTAGCGGGGTCAGACGGCGGGGAGCTGTTTTTT	CASSAVAGSDGGELFF
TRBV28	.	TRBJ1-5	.	TGTGCCAGCAGTTCGGGGGTCAGTCTTCGGAATCAGCCCCAGCATTTT	CASSSGVSLRNQPQHF
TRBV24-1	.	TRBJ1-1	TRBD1	TGTGCCACCTCACGGACAGGGAGGGACACTGAAGCTTTCTTT	CATSRTGRDTEAFF
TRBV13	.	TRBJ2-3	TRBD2	TGTGCCAGCAGCCCCGGCGGGGGGCTGGGGCGGGATACGCAGTATTTT	CASSPGGGLGRDTQYF
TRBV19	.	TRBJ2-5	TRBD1	TGTGCCAGTAGTGCACAGGGGGGATTGGAGACCCAGTACTTC	CASSAQGGLETQYF
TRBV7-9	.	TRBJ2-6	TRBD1	TGTGCCAGCAGCGCCCGGGACAGGGAGAGCTCTGGGGCCAACGTCCTGACTTTC	CASSARDRESSGANVLTF
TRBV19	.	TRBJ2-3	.	TGTGCCAGTAGTATGCAGGCAGTGGCAGATACGCAGTATTTT	CASSMQAVADTQYF
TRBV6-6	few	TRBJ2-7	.	TGTGCCAGCAGTTACCGAAGCGGGCAGGGCGTAGAAGAGCAGTACTTC	CASSYRSGQGVEEQYF
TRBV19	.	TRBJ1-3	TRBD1	TGTGCCAGTAGTACTACAGGGGACTCTGGAAACACCATATATTTT	CASSTTGDSGNTIYF
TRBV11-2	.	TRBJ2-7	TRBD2	TGTGCCAGCAGCATTGCAGCGGGGACCACCTACGAGCAGTACTTC	CASSIAAGTTYEQYF
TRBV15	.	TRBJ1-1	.	TGTGCCACCAGCCTTGATTTCGGGTGGACTGAAGCTTTCTTT	CATSLDFGWTEAFF
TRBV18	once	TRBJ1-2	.	TGTGCCAGCTCACAGAGGACAGCTGAAGGCTACACCTTC	CASSQRTAEGYTF
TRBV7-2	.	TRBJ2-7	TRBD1	TGTGCCAGCAGTCGTACTAGGGGACAGGGCTACGAGCAGTACTTC	CASSRTRGQGYEQYF
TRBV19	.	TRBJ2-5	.	TGTGCCAGTAAAACGAGGGGAGGAACCGAGACCCAGTACTTC	CASKTRGGTETQYF
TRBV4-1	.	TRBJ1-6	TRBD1	TGCGCCAGCAGCCCCCACGACAGGGGGGATTCACCCCTCCACTTT	CASSPHDRGDSPLHF
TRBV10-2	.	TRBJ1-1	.	TGCGCCAGCAGTGAGCCCCGCAGCGGGGAACAGACTGAAGCTTTCTTT	CASSEPRSGEQTEAFF
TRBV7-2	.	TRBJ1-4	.	TGTGCCAGCAGCCCGACGGCGGGGGACGAAAAACTGTTTTTT	CASSPTAGDEKLFF
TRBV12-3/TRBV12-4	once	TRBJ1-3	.	TGTGCCAGCAGTCTCGGACAGGGAAACACCATATATTTT	CASSLGQGNTIYF
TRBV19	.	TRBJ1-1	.	TGTGCCAGTAGTATCCAGGGTATAGGTGAAGCTTTCTTT	CASSIQGIGEAFF
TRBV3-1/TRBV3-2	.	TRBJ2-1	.	TGTGCCAGCAGCCAAGCCTCCGGCTACAATGAGCAGTTCTTC	CASSQASGYNEQFF
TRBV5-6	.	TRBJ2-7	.	TGTGCCAGCAGCTTGAGCGCGACTACCTACGAGCAGTACTTC	CASSLSATTYEQYF
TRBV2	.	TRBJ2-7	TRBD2	TGTGCCAGCAAGCAGACTAGCCCCAGCGAGCAGTACTTC	CASKQTSPSEQYF
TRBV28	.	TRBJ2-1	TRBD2	TGTGCCAGCAGCCCCCTCAGCGGGGGGGCCAATGAGCAGTTCTTC	CASSPLSGGANEQFF
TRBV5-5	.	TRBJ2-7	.	TGTGCCAGCAGCTTTGGTGGGAATAGGAGGGCGGAGGAGCAGTACTTC	CASSFGGNRRAEEQYF
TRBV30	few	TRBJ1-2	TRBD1	TGTGCCTGGAGGGGGACAGGGTTGAACTATGGCTACACCTTC	CAWRGTGLNYGYTF
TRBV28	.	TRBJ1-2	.	TGTGCCAGCAGTTTGCCAGGAGGGTATGGCTACACCTTC	CASSLPGGYGYTF
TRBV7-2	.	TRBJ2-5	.	TGTGCCAGCAGCTTAGGTCTCCAAGAGACCCAGTACTTC	CASSLGLQETQYF
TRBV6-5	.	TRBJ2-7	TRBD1	TGTGCCAGCCGACTAGGACAGGGTTGGTTGAACGAGCAGTACTTC	CASRLGQGWLNEQYF
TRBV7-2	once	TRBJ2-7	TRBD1	TGTGCCAGCAGCCTCCGGACAGGGGGATACGAGCAGTACTTC	CASSLRTGGYEQYF
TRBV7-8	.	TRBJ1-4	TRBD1	TGTGCCAGCAAAACGGGCAGGGGGGATGAAAAACTGTTTTTT	CASKTGRGDEKLFF
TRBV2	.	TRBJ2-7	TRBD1	TGTGCCAGCAGCTCGGGACAGGGTGGCGCCGAGCAGTACTTC	CASSSGQGGAEQYF
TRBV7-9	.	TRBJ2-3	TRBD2	TGTGCCAGCAGCCCGGGGGGACTAGCGGATACGCAGTATTTT	CASSPGGLADTQYF
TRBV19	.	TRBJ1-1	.	TGTGCCAGTAGTATTCCGGGACTGGGGAGCACTGAAGCTTTCTTT	CASSIPGLGSTEAFF